This is a list of T cell receptor beta chains from one sample in a study of tumor-infiltrating lymphocytes in oesophageal squamous cell carcinoma. TCRdb itself ran the PCR reads through MiXCR, one entry per CDR3 protein. Among about 17,000 distinct CDR3 sequences listed, approximately 47% were seen once. The sample consisted of normal esophageal tissue next to the tumor. The source of these receptors is a female donor with esophageal squamous cell carcinoma. CDR3s include the opening cysteine and the closing phenylalanine or tryptophan. The order of the fields is J gene, V gene, D gene, clone size, CDR3 DNA, CDR3 protein. D genes are given only for firm matches. The listing skips clone size in some rows; elsewhere it reads once, few, many or a size class.

J: TRBJ1-2; V: TRBV7-8; D: NA; size: many; DNA: TGTGCCAGCAGCTTAGAGCTCGGGAGGAGTGGCTACACCTTC; CDR3: CASSLELGRSGYTF
J: TRBJ2-7; V: TRBV7-2; D: TRBD2; size: few; DNA: TGTGCCAGCAGCCAGCAAGCGGGAGGGTCCTACGAGCAGTACTTC; CDR3: CASSQQAGGSYEQYF
J: TRBJ1-1; V: TRBV7-2; D: NA; size: few; DNA: TGTGCCAGCAGCTTATCCGGAAGTGTTTGGAACACTGAAGCTTTCTTT; CDR3: CASSLSGSVWNTEAFF
J: TRBJ1-2; V: TRBV7-9; D: NA; size: NA; DNA: TGTGCCAGCAGCCCGGACGTTAACTATGGCTACACCTTC; CDR3: CASSPDVNYGYTF
J: TRBJ1-1; V: TRBV18; D: TRBD1; size: many; DNA: TGTGCCAGCTCACTTAGCAAACAGGGGGCGTCTGAAGCTTTCTTT; CDR3: CASSLSKQGASEAFF
J: TRBJ1-1; V: TRBV2; D: NA; size: many; DNA: TGTGCCAGCAGTTACTTCACTGAAGCTTTCTTT; CDR3: CASSYFTEAFF
J: TRBJ1-1; V: TRBV6-1; D: TRBD1; size: many; DNA: TGTGCCAGCAGTCCTTACGGGACAGGGAGAATGAACACTGAAGCTTTCTTT; CDR3: CASSPYGTGRMNTEAFF
J: TRBJ1-4; V: TRBV2; D: NA; size: few; DNA: TGTGCCAGCAGTATCGACACCGCAGGTAGTGAAAAACTGTTTTTT; CDR3: CASSIDTAGSEKLFF
J: TRBJ2-2; V: TRBV7-6; D: NA; size: medium-sized; DNA: TGTGCCAGCAGCATGGGGACATCGGGAACCACCGGGGAGCTGTTTTTT; CDR3: CASSMGTSGTTGELFF
J: TRBJ2-7; V: TRBV18; D: NA; size: NA; DNA: TGTGCCAGCTCACTTCAGGAGGGGACCTACGAGCAGTACTTC; CDR3: CASSLQEGTYEQYF